The clone carrying this TCR beta chain was detected a few times. Its antigen is unknown. CDR3 length equals 15 residues. Germline V gene data show CDR1 as KGHSH and CDR2 as LQKENI. V lost 0 bases, J lost 6 bases, and 6 bases stayed unmatched. The sample is drawn from a study of beta chain features in type 1 diabetes. Study as a whole: All samples combined gave 107,917,701 sorted cells for examination.

Study-wide findings and caveats: Moderate yet significant TCRB CDR3 shortening was seen in Type 1 diabetes patients in all four CD4+ subsets. Naive, central memory and Treg TCRB repertoires appeared more alike in patients than in healthy donors. Insertions were fewer and deletions more numerous at VDJ junctions in type 1 diabetes patients.

The authors reverse transcribed all of the isolated RNA, so sequencing captured expressed TCRB transcripts. Measured with immunoSEQ multiplex PCR; TCRdb has only the in-frame clones, and not every one. The table lists hundreds of thousands of clones, roughly 13% of them singletons. Each sorted fraction was over 95% pure. The sequenced sample consisted of naive CD4+ T cells from blood. The receptor comes from a man aged 18 to 29 with type 1 diabetes. The rearrangement joins TRBV18 to TRBJ2-7, with 9 bases lining up with TRBD1. CDR3 coding DNA: TGTGCCAGCTCACCACCGGGACAGGGAGGGAGCGAGCAGTACTTC. Amino acid sequence: CASSPPGQGGSEQYF.